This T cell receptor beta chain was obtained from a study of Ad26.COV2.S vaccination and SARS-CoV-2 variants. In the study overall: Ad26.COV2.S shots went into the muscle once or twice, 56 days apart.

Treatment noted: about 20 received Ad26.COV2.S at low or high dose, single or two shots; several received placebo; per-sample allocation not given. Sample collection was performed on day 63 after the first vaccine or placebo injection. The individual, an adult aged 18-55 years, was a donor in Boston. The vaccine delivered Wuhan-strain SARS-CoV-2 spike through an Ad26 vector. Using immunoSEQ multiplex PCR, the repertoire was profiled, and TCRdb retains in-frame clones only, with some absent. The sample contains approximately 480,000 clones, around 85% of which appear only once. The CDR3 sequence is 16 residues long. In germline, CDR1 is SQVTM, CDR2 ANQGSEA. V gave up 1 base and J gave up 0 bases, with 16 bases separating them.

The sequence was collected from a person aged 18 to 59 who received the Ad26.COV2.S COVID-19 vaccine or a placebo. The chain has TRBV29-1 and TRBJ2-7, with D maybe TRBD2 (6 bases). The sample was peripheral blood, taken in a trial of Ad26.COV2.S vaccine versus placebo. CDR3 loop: CSVEGAAAGLSYEQYF. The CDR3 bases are TGCAGCGTTGAAGGCGCTGCAGCGGGTCTCTCCTACGAGCAGTACTTC.